This TCR beta chain was sequenced for a study of shared clonotypes between healthy human individuals. Using immunoSEQ multiplex PCR, the repertoire was profiled, and TCRdb retains in-frame clones only, with some absent. The data contain some 1 million clones, about three quarters of them seen just once; the ten biggest clones take up 1.4%. V lost 5 bases to trimming and J lost 6 bases; unmatched junction nucleotides: 12. The CDR3 sequence is 15 residues long. Germline V gene data show CDR1 as GTSNPN and CDR2 as SVGIG (reference sequence). Sequencing input: memory CD4+ T cells sorted from blood. Specified subset: CD45RA-negative fraction. The origin of this receptor is a man between 18 and 29 years old in good health. The rearrangement joins TRBV30 to TRBJ2-2, with TRBD1 identical over 7 bases. In nucleotides, the CDR3 is TGTGCCTGGGAGTCCAGAGGGGGCTATGCCGGGGAGCTGTTTTTT. This translates into CAWESRGGYAGELFF.